The rows below give T cell receptor beta chains drawn from one sample of a study of shared clonotypes between healthy human individuals. Clones were read by immunoSEQ multiplex PCR, and TCRdb kept only the in-frame ones, dropping some. Of about 1.5 million clones listed, over 95% are singletons. The sequencing input was naive CD4+ T cells sorted from blood. Source of these receptors: a man aged 25 to 40 in good health. CDR3s include the opening cysteine and the closing phenylalanine or tryptophan. Each record gives: J gene, V gene, D gene, clone size, CDR3 length, CDR3 protein, CDR3 DNA. A D gene is named only where the DNA matches it firmly. Rows may omit the clone size; those that give it use once, few, many or a size class.

J gene: TRBJ1-5; V gene: TRBV6-1; D gene: NA; clone size: NA; CDR3 length: 14; CDR3 protein: CASSEEGSGLPQHF; CDR3 DNA: TGTGCCAGCAGTGAAGAGGGTTCGGGATTGCCCCAGCATTTT
J gene: TRBJ1-2; V gene: TRBV5-5; D gene: NA; clone size: NA; CDR3 length: 15; CDR3 protein: CASSLRGGRDYGYTF; CDR3 DNA: TGTGCCAGCAGCTTGCGTGGGGGGCGCGACTATGGCTACACCTTC
J gene: TRBJ1-1; V gene: TRBV20-1; D gene: NA; clone size: NA; CDR3 length: 11; CDR3 protein: CSASFIAEAFF; CDR3 DNA: TGCAGTGCTAGCTTCATCGCTGAAGCTTTCTTT
J gene: TRBJ1-1; V gene: TRBV2; D gene: NA; clone size: NA; CDR3 length: 13; CDR3 protein: CASSPRMNTEAFF; CDR3 DNA: TGTGCCAGCAGCCCTCGAATGAACACTGAAGCTTTCTTT
J gene: TRBJ2-5; V gene: TRBV15; D gene: NA; clone size: NA; CDR3 length: 13; CDR3 protein: CATSREPSETQYF; CDR3 DNA: TGTGCCACCAGCAGAGAGCCTAGTGAGACCCAGTACTTC
J gene: TRBJ2-7; V gene: TRBV7-2; D gene: NA; clone size: NA; CDR3 length: 14; CDR3 protein: CASSFTGTSYEQYF; CDR3 DNA: TGTGCCAGCAGCTTTACAGGGACTTCCTACGAGCAGTACTTC
J gene: TRBJ2-1; V gene: TRBV7-9; D gene: TRBD2; clone size: NA; CDR3 length: 18; CDR3 protein: CASSLAVGTSFLGNEQFF; CDR3 DNA: TGTGCCAGCAGCTTAGCTGTCGGGACTAGCTTCCTGGGGAATGAGCAGTTCTTC
J gene: TRBJ2-6; V gene: TRBV5-1; D gene: TRBD2; clone size: NA; CDR3 length: 18; CDR3 protein: CASSPQLAGGPGANVLTF; CDR3 DNA: TGCGCCAGCAGCCCACAACTAGCGGGAGGGCCTGGGGCCAACGTCCTGACTTTC
J gene: TRBJ2-2; V gene: TRBV14; D gene: TRBD2; clone size: NA; CDR3 length: 15; CDR3 protein: CASSPSGTFTGELFF; CDR3 DNA: TGTGCCAGCAGCCCTAGCGGGACATTCACCGGGGAGCTGTTTTTT
J gene: TRBJ2-5; V gene: TRBV5-5; D gene: TRBD2; clone size: NA; CDR3 length: 15; CDR3 protein: CASSLELAGGETQYF; CDR3 DNA: TGTGCCAGCAGCTTGGAACTAGCGGGAGGTGAGACCCAGTACTTC
J gene: TRBJ2-2; V gene: TRBV10-3; D gene: TRBD2; clone size: NA; CDR3 length: 18; CDR3 protein: CAISASGRAEGETGELFF; CDR3 DNA: TGTGCCATCAGTGCTAGCGGGAGGGCCGAGGGTGAAACCGGGGAGCTGTTTTTT
J gene: TRBJ2-2; V gene: TRBV9; D gene: NA; clone size: once; CDR3 length: 16; CDR3 protein: CASSVGLAANTGELFF; CDR3 DNA: TGTGCCAGCAGCGTAGGGCTAGCCGCGAACACCGGGGAGCTGTTTTTT
J gene: TRBJ2-2; V gene: TRBV5-4; D gene: NA; clone size: NA; CDR3 length: 15; CDR3 protein: CASSLAGTNTGELFF; CDR3 DNA: TGTGCCAGCAGCTTGGCCGGAACGAACACCGGGGAGCTGTTTTTT
J gene: TRBJ2-1; V gene: TRBV7-2; D gene: NA; clone size: NA; CDR3 length: 14; CDR3 protein: CASSLVIAYNEQFF; CDR3 DNA: TGTGCCAGCAGCTTAGTGATCGCCTACAATGAGCAGTTCTTC
J gene: TRBJ1-1; V gene: TRBV28; D gene: NA; clone size: NA; CDR3 length: 20; CDR3 protein: CASSLFEPDTKRSRNTEAFF; CDR3 DNA: TGTGCCAGCAGTTTATTTGAACCCGACACCAAGAGGAGTAGGAACACTGAAGCTTTCTTT
J gene: TRBJ2-1; V gene: TRBV14; D gene: TRBD2; clone size: NA; CDR3 length: 16; CDR3 protein: CASSPDLGLHYNEQFF; CDR3 DNA: TGTGCCAGCAGCCCAGACCTGGGACTACACTACAATGAGCAGTTCTTC
J gene: TRBJ1-1; V gene: TRBV9; D gene: NA; clone size: once; CDR3 length: 13; CDR3 protein: CASSVEPFTEAFF; CDR3 DNA: TGTGCCAGCAGCGTAGAGCCATTCACTGAAGCTTTCTTT
J gene: TRBJ1-3; V gene: TRBV5-4; D gene: NA; clone size: NA; CDR3 length: 17; CDR3 protein: CASSLGGRVNSGNTIYF; CDR3 DNA: TGTGCCAGCAGCTTGGGGGGACGGGTAAACTCTGGAAACACCATATATTTT
J gene: TRBJ2-7; V gene: TRBV2; D gene: NA; clone size: NA; CDR3 length: 15; CDR3 protein: CASSVGGGSSYEQYF; CDR3 DNA: TGTGCCAGCAGTGTGGGTGGCGGGTCATCCTACGAGCAGTACTTC
J gene: TRBJ2-7; V gene: TRBV7-6; D gene: TRBD2; clone size: NA; CDR3 length: 18; CDR3 protein: CASSSLPATSGSSYEQYF; CDR3 DNA: TGTGCCAGCAGCTCCCTTCCCGCTACTAGCGGGAGCTCCTACGAGCAGTACTTC
J gene: TRBJ2-5; V gene: TRBV5-6; D gene: TRBD2; clone size: NA; CDR3 length: 15; CDR3 protein: CASSFRLAGAETQYF; CDR3 DNA: TGTGCCAGCAGCTTCCGACTAGCGGGAGCGGAGACCCAGTACTTC
J gene: TRBJ2-1; V gene: TRBV30; D gene: NA; clone size: NA; CDR3 length: 17; CDR3 protein: CAWSVLSRGYPYNEQFF; CDR3 DNA: TGTGCCTGGAGTGTACTCAGTCGAGGGTACCCCTACAATGAGCAGTTCTTC
J gene: TRBJ1-1; V gene: TRBV2; D gene: TRBD1; clone size: NA; CDR3 length: 16; CDR3 protein: CASSETGVIANTEAFF; CDR3 DNA: TGTGCCAGCAGTGAAACAGGGGTAATCGCGAACACTGAAGCTTTCTTT
J gene: TRBJ2-1; V gene: TRBV2; D gene: NA; clone size: NA; CDR3 length: 13; CDR3 protein: CASRGTGGNEQFF; CDR3 DNA: TGTGCCAGCAGAGGGACTGGTGGGAATGAGCAGTTCTTC
J gene: TRBJ2-2; V gene: TRBV7-9; D gene: TRBD2; clone size: NA; CDR3 length: 15; CDR3 protein: CAPTSGIKNTGELFF; CDR3 DNA: TGTGCCCCGACTAGCGGGATAAAGAACACCGGGGAGCTGTTTTTT
J gene: TRBJ2-5; V gene: TRBV29-1; D gene: NA; clone size: NA; CDR3 length: 12; CDR3 protein: CSTGGLQETQYF; CDR3 DNA: TGCAGCACTGGTGGACTTCAAGAGACCCAGTACTTC
J gene: TRBJ1-1; V gene: TRBV28; D gene: NA; clone size: NA; CDR3 length: 11; CDR3 protein: CASSLFGEAFF; CDR3 DNA: TGTGCCAGCAGTTTATTCGGGGAAGCTTTCTTT
J gene: TRBJ2-7; V gene: TRBV7-9; D gene: TRBD2; clone size: NA; CDR3 length: 14; CDR3 protein: CASSTSGTSYEQYF; CDR3 DNA: TGTGCCAGCAGTACTAGCGGGACCTCCTACGAGCAGTACTTC
J gene: TRBJ2-3; V gene: TRBV18; D gene: TRBD2; clone size: NA; CDR3 length: 16; CDR3 protein: CASSPLAGVNTDTQYF; CDR3 DNA: TGTGCCAGCTCACCCCTCGCGGGAGTAAATACAGATACGCAGTATTTT
J gene: TRBJ2-1; V gene: TRBV10-1; D gene: NA; clone size: NA; CDR3 length: 13; CDR3 protein: CASRKDGGNEQFF; CDR3 DNA: TGCGCCAGCAGAAAAGACGGAGGCAATGAGCAGTTCTTC
J gene: TRBJ2-1; V gene: TRBV10-3; D gene: TRBD1; clone size: few; CDR3 length: 14; CDR3 protein: CATRDRDSYNEQFF; CDR3 DNA: TGTGCCACAAGGGACAGGGACTCCTACAATGAGCAGTTCTTC
J gene: TRBJ1-4; V gene: TRBV5-1; D gene: TRBD1; clone size: NA; CDR3 length: 15; CDR3 protein: CASSFVEGADEKLFF; CDR3 DNA: TGCGCCAGCAGCTTTGTGGAGGGGGCGGATGAAAAACTGTTTTTT
J gene: TRBJ2-1; V gene: TRBV6-4; D gene: TRBD2; clone size: NA; CDR3 length: 15; CDR3 protein: CASSALAGVGNEQFF; CDR3 DNA: TGTGCCAGCAGTGCGCTAGCGGGAGTTGGTAATGAGCAGTTCTTC
J gene: TRBJ2-7; V gene: TRBV5-1; D gene: NA; clone size: NA; CDR3 length: 14; CDR3 protein: CASSLGSYGAEQYF; CDR3 DNA: TGCGCCAGCAGCTTGGGTTCCTATGGTGCCGAGCAGTACTTC
J gene: TRBJ1-1; V gene: TRBV5-6; D gene: NA; clone size: NA; CDR3 length: 15; CDR3 protein: CASSFRLGMNTEAFF; CDR3 DNA: TGTGCCAGCAGCTTCCGTTTGGGCATGAACACTGAAGCTTTCTTT
J gene: TRBJ2-5; V gene: TRBV7-9; D gene: TRBD1; clone size: NA; CDR3 length: 14; CDR3 protein: CASTATGVKETQYF; CDR3 DNA: TGTGCCAGCACCGCGACAGGGGTAAAGGAGACCCAGTACTTC
J gene: TRBJ2-1; V gene: TRBV6-5; D gene: NA; clone size: NA; CDR3 length: 15; CDR3 protein: CASSRRRQGIDEQFF; CDR3 DNA: TGTGCCAGCAGCCGCCGGAGGCAGGGGATCGATGAGCAGTTCTTC
J gene: TRBJ1-3; V gene: TRBV6-1; D gene: TRBD1; clone size: NA; CDR3 length: 13; CDR3 protein: CASSQGAGNTIYF; CDR3 DNA: TGTGCCAGCAGTCAGGGGGCTGGAAACACCATATATTTT
J gene: TRBJ2-7; V gene: TRBV18; D gene: NA; clone size: NA; CDR3 length: 14; CDR3 protein: CASSPIQQGYEQYF; CDR3 DNA: TGTGCCAGCTCACCTATTCAACAGGGCTACGAGCAGTACTTC
J gene: TRBJ1-2; V gene: TRBV2; D gene: TRBD1; clone size: NA; CDR3 length: 14; CDR3 protein: CASSTDRHGYGYTF; CDR3 DNA: TGTGCCAGCAGCACGGACAGGCACGGCTATGGCTACACCTTC
J gene: TRBJ2-1; V gene: TRBV5-4; D gene: NA; clone size: NA; CDR3 length: 16; CDR3 protein: CASSLDGGSSYNEQFF; CDR3 DNA: TGTGCCAGCAGCTTGGATGGTGGAAGCTCCTACAATGAGCAGTTCTTC
J gene: TRBJ2-3; V gene: TRBV7-6; D gene: NA; clone size: NA; CDR3 length: 18; CDR3 protein: CASSLEGIGSTSTDTQYF; CDR3 DNA: TGTGCCAGCAGCTTAGAGGGTATCGGGAGTACCAGCACAGATACGCAGTATTTT
J gene: TRBJ2-1; V gene: TRBV5-1; D gene: NA; clone size: NA; CDR3 length: 16; CDR3 protein: CASSQNSGSSYNEQFF; CDR3 DNA: TGCGCCAGCAGCCAGAATAGCGGAAGCTCCTACAATGAGCAGTTCTTC
J gene: TRBJ2-7; V gene: TRBV25-1; D gene: TRBD1; clone size: once; CDR3 length: 14; CDR3 protein: CASKGANASYEQYF; CDR3 DNA: TGTGCCAGCAAGGGGGCGAACGCCTCCTACGAGCAGTACTTC
J gene: TRBJ2-7; V gene: TRBV9; D gene: TRBD2; clone size: NA; CDR3 length: 19; CDR3 protein: CASSARDLSTSGSPYEQYF; CDR3 DNA: TGTGCCAGCAGCGCCCGCGACCTTAGTACTAGCGGGAGCCCCTACGAGCAGTACTTC
J gene: TRBJ2-7; V gene: TRBV28; D gene: NA; clone size: NA; CDR3 length: 12; CDR3 protein: CASVGVSYEQYF; CDR3 DNA: TGTGCCAGCGTCGGGGTCTCCTACGAGCAGTACTTC
J gene: TRBJ1-5; V gene: TRBV10-3; D gene: NA; clone size: NA; CDR3 length: 15; CDR3 protein: CAISEKTGPDQPQHF; CDR3 DNA: TGTGCCATCAGTGAAAAGACAGGCCCGGATCAGCCCCAGCATTTT
J gene: TRBJ1-5; V gene: TRBV6-5; D gene: NA; clone size: NA; CDR3 length: 14; CDR3 protein: CASSHQGINQPQHF; CDR3 DNA: TGTGCCAGCAGCCACCAGGGGATCAATCAGCCCCAGCATTTT
J gene: TRBJ2-5; V gene: TRBV5-4; D gene: NA; clone size: once; CDR3 length: 13; CDR3 protein: CASSSRAQETQYF; CDR3 DNA: TGTGCCAGCAGCTCGCGGGCCCAAGAGACCCAGTACTTC
J gene: TRBJ2-7; V gene: TRBV5-1; D gene: TRBD2; clone size: NA; CDR3 length: 15; CDR3 protein: CASSLLAGPTYEQYF; CDR3 DNA: TGCGCCAGCAGCTTACTAGCGGGCCCGACCTACGAGCAGTACTTC
J gene: TRBJ2-2; V gene: TRBV6-1; D gene: TRBD1; clone size: NA; CDR3 length: 16; CDR3 protein: CASSEMAGGSTGELFF; CDR3 DNA: TGTGCCAGCAGTGAAATGGCAGGGGGAAGCACCGGGGAGCTGTTTTTT
J gene: TRBJ2-4; V gene: TRBV4-1; D gene: NA; clone size: NA; CDR3 length: 15; CDR3 protein: CASSQVSLNPNIQYF; CDR3 DNA: TGCGCCAGCAGCCAAGTGTCCCTGAACCCAAACATTCAGTACTTC
J gene: TRBJ2-7; V gene: TRBV5-6; D gene: NA; clone size: NA; CDR3 length: 16; CDR3 protein: CASSLAFQGGLDEQYF; CDR3 DNA: TGTGCCAGCAGCTTGGCATTCCAGGGGGGATTGGACGAGCAGTACTTC